This T cell receptor beta chain was observed in a study of early T cells in non-severe SARS-CoV-2 infection. Looking at the study overall: Chains stayed unpaired after sequencing of bulk RNA from unsorted whole blood. Study results and limitations: Matching with VDJdb favored anti-spike CD8 responses (missing private and CD4 specificities).

CDR1 is LNHDA and CDR2 is SQIVND in the germline V gene (reference sequence). The CDR3 has 15 amino acids. Trimming took 5 bases from V and 10 from J; bases not matched to a gene: 10. On this clonotype: Its specificity is unknown.

Individually, cDNA molecules had unique molecular identifiers attached to them. MiXCR, applied by TCRdb to the 5' RACE reads, yields one record per CDR3 protein. The data show under 70,000 distinct CDR3 sequences, with approximately 13% seen just once and almost 9.5% held by the top ten. The J gene is TRBJ1-6, the V gene TRBV19; 8 bases agree with TRBD1. The source is an adult who was a healthcare worker with PCR-confirmed SARS-CoV-2 infection or an uninfected control (not recorded which). This sample comprised whole blood, obtained at baseline. CDR3 nucleotide sequence: TGTGCCAGTAGTCCACGGGACAGGTCAGGATCACCCCTCCACTTT. It is translated as CASSPRDRSGSPLHF.